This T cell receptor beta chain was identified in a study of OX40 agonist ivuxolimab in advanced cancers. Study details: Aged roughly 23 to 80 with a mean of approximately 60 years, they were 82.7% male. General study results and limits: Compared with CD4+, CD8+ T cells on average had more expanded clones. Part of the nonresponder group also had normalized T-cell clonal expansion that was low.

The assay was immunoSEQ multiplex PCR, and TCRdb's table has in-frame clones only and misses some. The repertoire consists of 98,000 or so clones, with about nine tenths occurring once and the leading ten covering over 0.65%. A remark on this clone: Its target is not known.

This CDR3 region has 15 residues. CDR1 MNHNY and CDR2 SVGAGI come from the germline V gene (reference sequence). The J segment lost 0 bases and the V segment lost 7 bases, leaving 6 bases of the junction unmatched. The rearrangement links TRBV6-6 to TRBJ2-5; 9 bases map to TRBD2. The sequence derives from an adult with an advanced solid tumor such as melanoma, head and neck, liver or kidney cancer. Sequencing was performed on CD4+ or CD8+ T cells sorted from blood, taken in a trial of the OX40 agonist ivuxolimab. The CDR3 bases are TGTGCCAGCACAGTAGGACTAGCGTACCAAGAGACCCAGTACTTC. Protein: CASTVGLAYQETQYF.